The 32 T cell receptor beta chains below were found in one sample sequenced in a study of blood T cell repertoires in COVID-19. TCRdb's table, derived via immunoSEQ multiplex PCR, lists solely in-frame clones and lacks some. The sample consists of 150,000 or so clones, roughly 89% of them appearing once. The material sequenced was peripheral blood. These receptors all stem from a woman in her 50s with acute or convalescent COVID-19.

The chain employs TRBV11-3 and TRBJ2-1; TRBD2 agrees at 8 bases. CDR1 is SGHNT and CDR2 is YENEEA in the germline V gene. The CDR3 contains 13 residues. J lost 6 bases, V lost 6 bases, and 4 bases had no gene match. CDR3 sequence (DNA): TGTGCCAGCAGTCGGGGGGGGCTCAATGAGCAGTTCTTC. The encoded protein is CASSRGGLNEQFF.

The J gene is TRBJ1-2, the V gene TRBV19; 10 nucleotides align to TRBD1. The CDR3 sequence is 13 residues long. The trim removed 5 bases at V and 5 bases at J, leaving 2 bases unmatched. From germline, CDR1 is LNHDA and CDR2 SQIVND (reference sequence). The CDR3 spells CASSPDRGYGYTF. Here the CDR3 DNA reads TGTGCCAGTAGTCCGGACAGGGGGTATGGCTACACCTTC.

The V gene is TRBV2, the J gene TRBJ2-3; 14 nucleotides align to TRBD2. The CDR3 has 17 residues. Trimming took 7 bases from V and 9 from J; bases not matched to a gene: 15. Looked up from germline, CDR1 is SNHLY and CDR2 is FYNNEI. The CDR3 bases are TGTGCCAGCACCTCCCCGGGACTAGCGGGGGTTCAAGGCACGCAGTATTTT. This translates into CASTSPGLAGVQGTQYF.

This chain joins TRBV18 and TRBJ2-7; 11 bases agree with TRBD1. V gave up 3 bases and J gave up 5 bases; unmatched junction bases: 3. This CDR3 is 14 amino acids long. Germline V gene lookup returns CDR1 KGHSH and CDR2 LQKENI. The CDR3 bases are TGTGCCAGCTCACCGGGACAGGGGGAGAACGAGCAGTACTTC. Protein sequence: CASSPGQGENEQYF.

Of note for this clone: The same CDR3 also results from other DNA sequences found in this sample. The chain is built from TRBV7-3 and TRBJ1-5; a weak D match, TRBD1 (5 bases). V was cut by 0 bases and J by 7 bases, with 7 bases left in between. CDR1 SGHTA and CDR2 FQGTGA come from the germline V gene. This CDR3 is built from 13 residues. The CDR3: CASSLTGGQPQHF. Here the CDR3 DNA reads TGTGCCAGCAGCTTAACGGGGGGGCAGCCCCAGCATTTT.

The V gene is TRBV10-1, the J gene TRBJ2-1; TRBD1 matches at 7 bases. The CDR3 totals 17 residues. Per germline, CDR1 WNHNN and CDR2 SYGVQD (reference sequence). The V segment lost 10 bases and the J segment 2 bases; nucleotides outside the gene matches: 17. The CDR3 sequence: CATPGQTLTTAYNEQFF. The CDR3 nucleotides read TGCGCCACCCCGGGACAGACCCTAACTACAGCCTACAATGAGCAGTTCTTC.

CDR3 loop: CAISESNYEQYF. The CDR3 DNA follows: TGTGCCATCAGTGAGTCCAACTACGAGCAGTACTTC. The gene calls are TRBV10-3 and TRBJ2-7, with no clear D. Trimming cost V 0 bases and J 3 bases, with 3 bases left between them. The germline V gene has CDR1 ENHRY and CDR2 SYGVKD. The CDR3 loop spans 12 amino acids.

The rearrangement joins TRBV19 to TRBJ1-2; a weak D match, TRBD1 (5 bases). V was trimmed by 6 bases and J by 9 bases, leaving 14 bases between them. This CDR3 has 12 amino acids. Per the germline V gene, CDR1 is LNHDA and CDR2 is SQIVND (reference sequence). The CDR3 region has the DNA TGTGCCAGTAGGCCGGGGGGGGTCCGCTACACCTTC. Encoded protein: CASRPGGVRYTF.

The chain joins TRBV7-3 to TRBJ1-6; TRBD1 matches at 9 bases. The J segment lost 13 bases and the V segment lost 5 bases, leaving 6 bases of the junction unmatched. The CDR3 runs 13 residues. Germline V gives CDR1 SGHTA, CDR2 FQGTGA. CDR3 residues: CASSQGQGGPLHF. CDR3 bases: TGTGCCAGCAGCCAGGGACAGGGTGGCCCCCTCCACTTT.

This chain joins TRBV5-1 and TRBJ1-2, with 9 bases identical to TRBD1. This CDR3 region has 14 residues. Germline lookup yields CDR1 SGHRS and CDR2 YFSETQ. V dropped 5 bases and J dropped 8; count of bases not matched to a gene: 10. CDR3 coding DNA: TGCGCCAGCAGACAAACGGGACAGGGCGGGGGCTACACCTTC. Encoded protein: CASRQTGQGGGYTF.

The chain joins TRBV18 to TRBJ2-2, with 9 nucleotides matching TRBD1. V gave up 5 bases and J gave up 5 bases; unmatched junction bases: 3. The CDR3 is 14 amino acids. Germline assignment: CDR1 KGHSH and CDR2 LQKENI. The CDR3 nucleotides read TGTGCCAGCTCATCCGGACAGGGGACCGGGGAGCTGTTTTTT. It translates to CASSSGQGTGELFF.

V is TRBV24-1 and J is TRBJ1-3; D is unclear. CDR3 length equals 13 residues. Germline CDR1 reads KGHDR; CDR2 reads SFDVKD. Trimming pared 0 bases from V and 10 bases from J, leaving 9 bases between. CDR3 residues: CATSDLQGATIYF. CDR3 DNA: TGTGCCACCAGTGATTTGCAAGGAGCGACCATATATTTT.

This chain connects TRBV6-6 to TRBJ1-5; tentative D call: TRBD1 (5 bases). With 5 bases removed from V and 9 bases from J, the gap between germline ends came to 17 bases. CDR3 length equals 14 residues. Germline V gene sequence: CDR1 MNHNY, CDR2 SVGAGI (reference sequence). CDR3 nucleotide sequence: TGTGCCAGCAGTCCGACCGGGGGTCCTGGGCCCCAGCATTTT. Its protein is CASSPTGGPGPQHF.

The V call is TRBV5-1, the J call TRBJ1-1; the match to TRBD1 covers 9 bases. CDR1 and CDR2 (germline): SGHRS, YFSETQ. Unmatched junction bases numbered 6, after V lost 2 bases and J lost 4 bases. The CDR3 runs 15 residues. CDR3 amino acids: CASSFGTGRGTEAFF. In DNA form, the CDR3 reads TGCGCCAGCAGCTTCGGGACAGGGCGGGGCACTGAAGCTTTCTTT.

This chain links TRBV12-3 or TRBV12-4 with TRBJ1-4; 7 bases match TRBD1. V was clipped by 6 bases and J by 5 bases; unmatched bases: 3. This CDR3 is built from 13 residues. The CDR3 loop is CASRLGQNEKLFF. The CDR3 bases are TGTGCCAGCAGGTTGGGACAGAATGAAAAACTGTTTTTT.

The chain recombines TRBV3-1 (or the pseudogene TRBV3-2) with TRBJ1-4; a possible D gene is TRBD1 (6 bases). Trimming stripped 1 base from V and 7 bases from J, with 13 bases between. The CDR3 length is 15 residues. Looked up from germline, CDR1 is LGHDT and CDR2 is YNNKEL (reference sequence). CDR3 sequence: CASSQGGGRVEKLFF. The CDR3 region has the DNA TGTGCCAGCAGCCAAGGGGGGGGCAGGGTTGAAAAACTGTTTTTT.

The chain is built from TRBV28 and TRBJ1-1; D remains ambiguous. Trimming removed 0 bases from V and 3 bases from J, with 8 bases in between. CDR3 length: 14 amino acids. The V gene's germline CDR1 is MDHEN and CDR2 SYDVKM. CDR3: CASSLWRAHTEAFF. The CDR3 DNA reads TGTGCCAGCAGTTTATGGAGGGCACACACTGAAGCTTTCTTT.

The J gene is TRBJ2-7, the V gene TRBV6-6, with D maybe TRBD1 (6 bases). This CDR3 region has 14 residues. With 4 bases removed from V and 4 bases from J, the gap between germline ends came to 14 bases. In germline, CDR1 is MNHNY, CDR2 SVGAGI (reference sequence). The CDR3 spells CASSSHRDTYEQYF. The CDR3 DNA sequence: TGTGCCAGCAGTTCCCACCGGGACACTTACGAGCAGTACTTC.

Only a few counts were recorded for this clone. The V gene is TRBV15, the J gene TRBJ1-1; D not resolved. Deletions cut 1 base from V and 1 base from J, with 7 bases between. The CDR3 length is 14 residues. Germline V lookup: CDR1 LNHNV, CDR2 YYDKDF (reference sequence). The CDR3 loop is CATSRGAGNTEAFF. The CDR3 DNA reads TGTGCCACCAGCAGAGGGGCTGGGAACACTGAAGCTTTCTTT. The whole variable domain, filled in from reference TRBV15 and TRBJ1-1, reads DAMVIQNPRYQVTQFGKPVTLSCSQTLNHNVMYWYQQKSSQAPKLLFHYYDKDFNNEADTPDNFQSRRPNTSFCFLDIRSPGLGDTAMYLCATSRGAGNTEAFFGQGTRLTVV.

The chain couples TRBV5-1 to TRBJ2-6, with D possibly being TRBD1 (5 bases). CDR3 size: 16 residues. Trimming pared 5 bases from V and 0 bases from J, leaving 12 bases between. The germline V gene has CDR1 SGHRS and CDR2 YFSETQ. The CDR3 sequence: CASSRDSPSGANVLTF. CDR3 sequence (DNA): TGCGCCAGCAGTCGTGACAGTCCCTCTGGGGCCAACGTCCTGACTTTC.

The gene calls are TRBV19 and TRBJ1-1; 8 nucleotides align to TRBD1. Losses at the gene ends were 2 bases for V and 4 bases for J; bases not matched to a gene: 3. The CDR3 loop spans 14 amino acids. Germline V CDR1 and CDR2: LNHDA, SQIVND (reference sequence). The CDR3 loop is CASSIRTGITEAFF. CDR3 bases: TGTGCCAGTAGTATACGGACAGGGATCACTGAAGCTTTCTTT.

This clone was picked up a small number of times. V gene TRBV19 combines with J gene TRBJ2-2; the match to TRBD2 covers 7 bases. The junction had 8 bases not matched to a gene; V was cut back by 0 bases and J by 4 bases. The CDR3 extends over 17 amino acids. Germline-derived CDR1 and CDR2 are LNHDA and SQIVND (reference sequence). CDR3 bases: TGTGCCAGTAGTATAGACGGCGGGAGCGGAAGCACCGGGGAGCTGTTTTTT. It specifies CASSIDGGSGSTGELFF. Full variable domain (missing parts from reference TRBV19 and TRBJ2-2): DGGITQSPKYLFRKEGQNVTLSCEQNLNHDAMYWYRQDPGQGLRLIYYSQIVNDFQKGDIAEGYSVSREKKESFPLTVTSAQKNPTAFYLCASSIDGGSGSTGELFFGEGSRLTVL.

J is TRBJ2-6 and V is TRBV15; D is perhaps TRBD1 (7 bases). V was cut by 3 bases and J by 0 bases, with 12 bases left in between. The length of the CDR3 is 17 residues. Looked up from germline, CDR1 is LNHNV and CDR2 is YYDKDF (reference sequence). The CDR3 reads CATSRDYRGSGANVLTF. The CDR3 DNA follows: TGTGCCACCAGCAGGGACTACAGGGGCTCTGGGGCCAACGTCCTGACTTTC.

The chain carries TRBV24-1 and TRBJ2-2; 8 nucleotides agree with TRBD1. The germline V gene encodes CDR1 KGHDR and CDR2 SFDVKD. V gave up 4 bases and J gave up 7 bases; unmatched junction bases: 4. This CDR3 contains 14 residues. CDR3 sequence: CATSDPGQGGELFF. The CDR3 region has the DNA TGTGCCACCAGTGACCCCGGACAGGGCGGGGAGCTGTTTTTT.

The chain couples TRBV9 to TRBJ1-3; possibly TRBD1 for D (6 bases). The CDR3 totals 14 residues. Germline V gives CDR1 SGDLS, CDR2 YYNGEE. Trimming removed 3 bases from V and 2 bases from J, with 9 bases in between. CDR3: CASSEQGAGNTIYF. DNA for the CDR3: TGTGCCAGCAGCGAACAGGGCGCTGGAAACACCATATATTTT.

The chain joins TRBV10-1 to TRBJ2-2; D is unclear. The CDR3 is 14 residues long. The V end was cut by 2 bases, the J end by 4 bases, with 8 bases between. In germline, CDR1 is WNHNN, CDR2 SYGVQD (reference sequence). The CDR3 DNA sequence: TGCGCCAGCAGTGAGAACTCATTCACCGGGGAGCTGTTTTTT. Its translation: CASSENSFTGELFF.

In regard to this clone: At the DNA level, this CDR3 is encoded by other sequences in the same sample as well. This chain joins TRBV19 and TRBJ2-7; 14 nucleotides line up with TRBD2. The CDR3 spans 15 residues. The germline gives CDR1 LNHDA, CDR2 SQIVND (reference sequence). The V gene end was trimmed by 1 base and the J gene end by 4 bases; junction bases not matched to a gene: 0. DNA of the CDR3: TGTGCCAGTAGTATAGGGACTAGCGGGAGGTACGAGCAGTACTTC. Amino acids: CASSIGTSGRYEQYF.

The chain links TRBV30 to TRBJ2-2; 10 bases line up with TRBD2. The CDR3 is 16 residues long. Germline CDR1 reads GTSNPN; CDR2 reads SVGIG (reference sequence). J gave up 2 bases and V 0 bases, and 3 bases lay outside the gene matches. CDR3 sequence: CAWSVGTSDNTGELFF. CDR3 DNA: TGTGCCTGGAGTGTAGGGACTAGCGATAACACCGGGGAGCTGTTTTTT.

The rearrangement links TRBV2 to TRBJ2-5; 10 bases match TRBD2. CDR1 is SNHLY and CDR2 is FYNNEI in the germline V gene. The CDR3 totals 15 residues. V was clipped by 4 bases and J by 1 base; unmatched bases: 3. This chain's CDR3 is CASSGVAGGQETQYF. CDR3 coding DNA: TGTGCCAGCAGTGGAGTAGCGGGAGGCCAAGAGACCCAGTACTTC.

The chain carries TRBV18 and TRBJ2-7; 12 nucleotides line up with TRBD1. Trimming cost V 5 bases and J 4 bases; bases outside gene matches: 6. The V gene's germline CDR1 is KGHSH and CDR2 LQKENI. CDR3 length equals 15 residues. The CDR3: CASSSGTGGWYEQYF. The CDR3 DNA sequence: TGTGCCAGCTCATCGGGGACAGGGGGCTGGTACGAGCAGTACTTC.

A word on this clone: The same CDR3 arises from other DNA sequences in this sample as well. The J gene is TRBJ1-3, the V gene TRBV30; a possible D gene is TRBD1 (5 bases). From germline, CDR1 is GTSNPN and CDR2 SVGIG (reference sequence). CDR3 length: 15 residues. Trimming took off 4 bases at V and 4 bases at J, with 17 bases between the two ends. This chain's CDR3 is CAWTSRGGVGNTIYF. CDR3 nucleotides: TGTGCCTGGACCTCGCGGGGGGGGGTAGGAAACACCATATATTTT.

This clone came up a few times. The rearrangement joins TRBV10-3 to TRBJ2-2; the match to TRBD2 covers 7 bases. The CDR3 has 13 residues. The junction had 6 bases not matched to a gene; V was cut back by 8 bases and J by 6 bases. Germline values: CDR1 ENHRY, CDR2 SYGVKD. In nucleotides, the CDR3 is TGTGCCATCTCAACTACTAGCGCCGGGGAGCTGTTTTTT. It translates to CAISTTSAGELFF.